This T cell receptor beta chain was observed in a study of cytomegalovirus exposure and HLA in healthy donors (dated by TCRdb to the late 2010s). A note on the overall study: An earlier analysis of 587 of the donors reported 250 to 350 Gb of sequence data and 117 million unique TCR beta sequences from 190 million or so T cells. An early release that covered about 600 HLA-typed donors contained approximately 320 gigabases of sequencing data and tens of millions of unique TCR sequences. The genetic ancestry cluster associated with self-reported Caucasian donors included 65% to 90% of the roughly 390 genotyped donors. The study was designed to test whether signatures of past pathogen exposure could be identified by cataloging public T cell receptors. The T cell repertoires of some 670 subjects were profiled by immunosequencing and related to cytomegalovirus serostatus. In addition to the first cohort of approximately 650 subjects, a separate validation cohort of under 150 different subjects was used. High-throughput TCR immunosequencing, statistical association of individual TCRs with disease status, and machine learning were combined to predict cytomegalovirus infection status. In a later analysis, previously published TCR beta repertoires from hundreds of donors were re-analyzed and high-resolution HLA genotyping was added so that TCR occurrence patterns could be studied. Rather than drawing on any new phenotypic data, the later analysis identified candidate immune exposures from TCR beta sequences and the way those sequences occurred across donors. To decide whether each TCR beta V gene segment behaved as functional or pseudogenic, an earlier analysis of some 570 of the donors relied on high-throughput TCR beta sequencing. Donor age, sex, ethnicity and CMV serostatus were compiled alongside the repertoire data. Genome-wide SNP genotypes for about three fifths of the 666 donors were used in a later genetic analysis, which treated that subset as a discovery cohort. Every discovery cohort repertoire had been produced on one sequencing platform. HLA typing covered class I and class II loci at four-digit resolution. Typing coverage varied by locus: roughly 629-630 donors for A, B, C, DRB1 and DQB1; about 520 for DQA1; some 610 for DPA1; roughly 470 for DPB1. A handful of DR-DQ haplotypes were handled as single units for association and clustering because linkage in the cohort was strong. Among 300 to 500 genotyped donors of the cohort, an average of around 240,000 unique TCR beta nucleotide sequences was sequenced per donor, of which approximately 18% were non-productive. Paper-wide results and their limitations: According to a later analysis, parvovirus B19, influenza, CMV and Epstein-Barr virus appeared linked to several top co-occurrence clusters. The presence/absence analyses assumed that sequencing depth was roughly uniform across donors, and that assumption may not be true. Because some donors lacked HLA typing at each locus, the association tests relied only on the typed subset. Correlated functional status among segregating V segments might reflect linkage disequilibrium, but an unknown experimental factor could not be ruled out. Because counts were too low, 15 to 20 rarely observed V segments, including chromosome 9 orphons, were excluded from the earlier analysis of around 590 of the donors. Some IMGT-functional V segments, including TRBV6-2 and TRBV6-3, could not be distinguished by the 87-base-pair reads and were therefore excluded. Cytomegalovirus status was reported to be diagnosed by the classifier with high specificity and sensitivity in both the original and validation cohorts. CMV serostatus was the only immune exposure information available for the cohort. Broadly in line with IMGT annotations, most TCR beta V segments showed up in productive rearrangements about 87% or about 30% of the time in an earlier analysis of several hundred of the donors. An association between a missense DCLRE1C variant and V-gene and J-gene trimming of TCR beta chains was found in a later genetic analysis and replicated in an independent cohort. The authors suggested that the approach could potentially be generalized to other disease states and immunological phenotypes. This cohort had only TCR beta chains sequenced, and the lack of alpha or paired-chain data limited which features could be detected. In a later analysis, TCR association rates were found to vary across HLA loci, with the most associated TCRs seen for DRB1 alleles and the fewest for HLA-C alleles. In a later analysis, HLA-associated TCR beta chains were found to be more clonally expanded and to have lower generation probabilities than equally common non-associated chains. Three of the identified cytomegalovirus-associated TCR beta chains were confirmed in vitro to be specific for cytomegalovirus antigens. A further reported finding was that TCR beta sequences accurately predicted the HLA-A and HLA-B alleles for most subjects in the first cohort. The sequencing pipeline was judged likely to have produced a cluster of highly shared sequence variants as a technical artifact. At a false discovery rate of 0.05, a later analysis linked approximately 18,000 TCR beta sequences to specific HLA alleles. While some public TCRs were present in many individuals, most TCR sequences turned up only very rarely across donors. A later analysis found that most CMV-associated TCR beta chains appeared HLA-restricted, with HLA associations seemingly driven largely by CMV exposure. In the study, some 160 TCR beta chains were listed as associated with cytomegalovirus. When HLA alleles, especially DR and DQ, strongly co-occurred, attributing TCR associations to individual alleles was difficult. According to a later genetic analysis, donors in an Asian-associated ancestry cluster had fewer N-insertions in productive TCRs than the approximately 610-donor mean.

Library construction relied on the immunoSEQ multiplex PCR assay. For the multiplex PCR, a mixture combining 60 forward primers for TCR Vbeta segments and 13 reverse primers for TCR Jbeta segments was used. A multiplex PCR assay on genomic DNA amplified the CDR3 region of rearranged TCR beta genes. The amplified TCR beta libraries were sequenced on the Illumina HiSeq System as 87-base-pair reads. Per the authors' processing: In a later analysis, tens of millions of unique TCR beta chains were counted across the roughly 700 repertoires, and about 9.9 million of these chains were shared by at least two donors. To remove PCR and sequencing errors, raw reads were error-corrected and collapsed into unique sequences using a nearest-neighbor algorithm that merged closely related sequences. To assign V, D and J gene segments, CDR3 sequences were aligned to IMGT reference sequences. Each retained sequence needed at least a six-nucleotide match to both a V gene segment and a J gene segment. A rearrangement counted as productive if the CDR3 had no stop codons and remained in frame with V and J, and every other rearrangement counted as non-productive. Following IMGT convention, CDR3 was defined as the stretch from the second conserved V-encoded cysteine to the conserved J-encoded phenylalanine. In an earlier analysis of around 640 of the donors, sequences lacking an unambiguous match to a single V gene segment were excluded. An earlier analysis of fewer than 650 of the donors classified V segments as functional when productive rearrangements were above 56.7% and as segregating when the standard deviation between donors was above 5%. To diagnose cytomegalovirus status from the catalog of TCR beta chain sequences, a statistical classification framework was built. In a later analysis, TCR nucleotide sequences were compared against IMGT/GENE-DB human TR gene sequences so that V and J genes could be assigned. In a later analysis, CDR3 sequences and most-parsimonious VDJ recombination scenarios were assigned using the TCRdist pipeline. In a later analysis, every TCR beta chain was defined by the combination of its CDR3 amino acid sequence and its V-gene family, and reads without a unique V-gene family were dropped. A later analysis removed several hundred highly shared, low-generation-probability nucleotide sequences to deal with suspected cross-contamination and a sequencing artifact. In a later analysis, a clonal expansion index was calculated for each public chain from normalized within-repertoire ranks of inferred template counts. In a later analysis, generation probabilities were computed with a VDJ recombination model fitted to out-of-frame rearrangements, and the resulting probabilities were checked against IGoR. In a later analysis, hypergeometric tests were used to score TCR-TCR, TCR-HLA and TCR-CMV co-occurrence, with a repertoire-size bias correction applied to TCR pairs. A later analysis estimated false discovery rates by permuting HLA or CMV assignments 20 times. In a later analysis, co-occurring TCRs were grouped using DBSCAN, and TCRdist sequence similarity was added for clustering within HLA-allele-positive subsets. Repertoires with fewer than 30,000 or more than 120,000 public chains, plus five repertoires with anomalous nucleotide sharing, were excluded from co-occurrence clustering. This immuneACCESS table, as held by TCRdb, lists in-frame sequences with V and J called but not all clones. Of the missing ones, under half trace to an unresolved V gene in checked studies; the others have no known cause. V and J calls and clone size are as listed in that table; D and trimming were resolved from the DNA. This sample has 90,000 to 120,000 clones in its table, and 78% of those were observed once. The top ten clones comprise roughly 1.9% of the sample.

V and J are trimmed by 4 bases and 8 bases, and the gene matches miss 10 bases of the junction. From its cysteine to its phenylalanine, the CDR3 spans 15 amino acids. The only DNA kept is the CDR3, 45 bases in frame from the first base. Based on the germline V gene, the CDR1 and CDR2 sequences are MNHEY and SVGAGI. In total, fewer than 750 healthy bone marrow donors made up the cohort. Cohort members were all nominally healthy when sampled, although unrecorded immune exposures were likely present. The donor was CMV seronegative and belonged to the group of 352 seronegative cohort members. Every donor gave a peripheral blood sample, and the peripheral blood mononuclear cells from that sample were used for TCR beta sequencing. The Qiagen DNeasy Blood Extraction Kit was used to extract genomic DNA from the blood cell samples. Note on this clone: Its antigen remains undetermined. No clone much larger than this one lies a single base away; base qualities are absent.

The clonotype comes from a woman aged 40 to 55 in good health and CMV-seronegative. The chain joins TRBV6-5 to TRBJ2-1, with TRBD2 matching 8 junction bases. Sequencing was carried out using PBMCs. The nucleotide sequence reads TGTGCCAGCAGTTCCCCCCAAGCGGGAGAGTATGAGCAGTTCTTC. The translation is CASSSPQAGEYEQFF.